These 16 T cell receptor beta chains were sequenced from one sample in a study of early stage breast cancer tumors. Measured with immunoSEQ multiplex PCR; TCRdb has only the in-frame clones, and not every one. Here the sample spans about 53,000 clones, about 93% being singletons. The specimen sequenced was blood. These receptor sequences come from a person aged 65 to 79 with breast cancer.

The chain uses TRBV9 and TRBJ2-1, with TRBD2 matching over 7 bases. In germline, CDR1 is SGDLS, CDR2 YYNGEE. CDR3 length equals 14 residues. Trimming cost V 4 bases and J 8 bases; bases outside gene matches: 9. This CDR3 reads CASSLRGGVDEQFF. CDR3 sequence (DNA): TGTGCCAGCAGCCTCCGTGGGGGGGTAGATGAGCAGTTCTTC.

The chain uses TRBV7-9 and TRBJ2-7, with 9 bases lining up with TRBD2. The CDR3 sequence is 14 residues long. Germline-derived CDR1 and CDR2 are SEHNR and FQNEAQ (reference sequence). The trim removed 3 bases at V and 3 bases at J, leaving 3 bases unmatched. This CDR3 reads CASSLSGGSYEQYF. The CDR3 bases are TGTGCCAGCAGCTTGAGCGGGGGGAGCTACGAGCAGTACTTC.

This rearrangement joins TRBV5-1 to TRBJ2-1; tentative D call: TRBD2 (6 bases). Trimming stripped 0 bases from V and 3 bases from J, with 10 bases between. Germline CDR1 reads SGHRS; CDR2 reads YFSETQ. The CDR3 is 15 residues long. CDR3 protein: CASSLAGGVYNEQFF. The CDR3 DNA is TGCGCCAGCAGCTTGGCCGGGGGAGTCTACAATGAGCAGTTCTTC. The full variable domain, rest sourced from reference TRBV5-1 and TRBJ2-1, is KAGVTQTPRYLIKTRGQQVTLSCSPISGHRSVSWYQQTPGQGLQFLFEYFSETQRNKGNFPGRFSGRQFSNSRSEMNVSTLELGDSALYLCASSLAGGVYNEQFFGPGTRLTVL.

The chain couples TRBV19 to TRBJ2-1; 14 bases fit TRBD2. With V trimmed by 8 bases and J by 7 bases, 7 bases remained unmatched. Germline lookup yields CDR1 LNHDA and CDR2 SQIVND (reference sequence). This CDR3 is 15 amino acids long. This CDR3 reads CASRWTSGGRNEQFF. The CDR3, as DNA: TGTGCCAGTCGCTGGACTAGCGGGGGGAGGAATGAGCAGTTCTTC.

The chain employs TRBV19 and TRBJ1-5, with a tentative D call TRBD1 (6 bases). CDR3 length: 15 residues. Germline V CDR1 and CDR2: LNHDA, SQIVND (reference sequence). V lost 6 bases and J 4 bases, leaving 16 bases between the germline ends. The chain's CDR3 is CASRIQQGTNQPQHF. The CDR3 coding sequence is TGTGCCAGTAGAATACAACAGGGTACAAATCAGCCCCAGCATTTT.

The chain recombines TRBV4-2 with TRBJ2-1, with 9 bases aligning to TRBD1. CDR3 length equals 16 residues. The V segment lost 4 bases and the J segment 6 bases; nucleotides outside the gene matches: 10. CDR1 LGHNA and CDR2 YNFKEQ come from the germline V gene. The CDR3 protein is CASSRPKGQGGNEQFF. As DNA, the CDR3 is TGTGCCAGCAGCCGGCCAAAGGGACAGGGAGGCAATGAGCAGTTCTTC.

V is TRBV30 and J is TRBJ1-5; no reliable D call. V lost 5 bases and J lost 4, with 12 bases in between. The germline V gene encodes CDR1 GTSNPN and CDR2 SVGIG (reference sequence). This CDR3 is 13 amino acids long. The DNA for the CDR3 is TGTGCCTGGCGTCTGACGGAGAATCAGCCCCAGCATTTT. Translation gives CAWRLTENQPQHF.

The chain has TRBV4-3 and TRBJ1-3; no definite D call. V lost 1 base, J lost 0 bases, and 7 bases lay in between. Germline values: CDR1 LGHNA, CDR2 YSLEER. The CDR3 contains 15 residues. The CDR3 DNA follows: TGCGCCAGCAGCCAAGCCCAGTTCTCTGGAAACACCATATATTTT. Protein product: CASSQAQFSGNTIYF.

The V gene is TRBV10-1, the J gene TRBJ2-7, with 7 bases matching TRBD1. CDR3 length: 12 residues. Looked up from germline, CDR1 is WNHNN and CDR2 is SYGVQD (reference sequence). V gave up 6 bases and J gave up 7 bases; unmatched junction bases: 6. CDR3 sequence: CASRSPGGEQYF. CDR3 sequence (DNA): TGCGCCAGCAGATCGCCAGGGGGAGAGCAGTACTTC.

This chain joins TRBV23-1 and TRBJ2-5; D is possibly TRBD1 (6 bases). TRBV23-1 is noted as an ORF with a role that remains uncertain. Trimming stripped 1 base from V and 4 bases from J, with 22 bases between. CDR3 length: 18 residues. DNA for the CDR3: TGCGCCAGCAGTCAATTAAGGGGGATCGGCCTGGCTGGAGAGACCCAGTACTTC. It specifies CASSQLRGIGLAGETQYF.

The rearrangement links TRBV6-5 to TRBJ1-6, with no clear D. The CDR3 has 14 residues. V lost 7 bases to trimming and J lost 9 bases, with 16 bases between them. Germline V CDR1 and CDR2: MNHEY, SVGAGI. CDR3 coding DNA: TGTGCCAGCACCCCGCGTGGGCAAGGTTCACCCCTCCACTTT. The encoded protein is CASTPRGQGSPLHF.

The chain joins TRBV28 to TRBJ1-1; no reliable D call. CDR1 is MDHEN and CDR2 is SYDVKM in the germline V gene. V shed 2 bases and J shed 3 bases, with 13 bases lying between them. This CDR3 comprises 15 residues. This CDR3 is CASSLMTGFDTEAFF. The CDR3, as DNA: TGTGCCAGCAGTTTAATGACGGGGTTTGACACTGAAGCTTTCTTT.

This chain links TRBV5-4 with TRBJ2-3; D is uncertain. The CDR3 spans 12 residues. Germline V CDR1 and CDR2: SGHNT, YYREEE (reference sequence). V shed 4 bases and J shed 7 bases, with 10 bases lying between them. The CDR3 spells CASSVAQYTQYF. As DNA, the CDR3 is TGTGCCAGCAGCGTGGCACAGTATACGCAGTATTTT.

The V and J genes are TRBV29-1 and TRBJ2-3; D is possibly TRBD1 (7 bases). With 3 bases removed from V and 1 base from J, the gap between germline ends came to 8 bases. The CDR3 length is 13 residues. Germline CDR1 SQVTM, CDR2 ANQGSEA. CDR3 nucleotides: TGCAGCGTTGACAGGGGGGGCACAGATACGCAGTATTTT. Its protein is CSVDRGGTDTQYF.

The gene calls are TRBV27 and TRBJ2-3, with TRBD2 identical over 8 bases. CDR1 MNHEY and CDR2 SMNVEV come from the germline V gene (reference sequence). Unmatched junction bases numbered 8, after V lost 3 bases and J lost 9 bases. CDR3 size: 14 residues. The CDR3 here is CASSFTSSGRTQYF. For the CDR3, the DNA is TGTGCCAGCAGTTTCACATCGAGCGGGAGAACGCAGTATTTT.

The V and J genes are TRBV6-1 and TRBJ1-1; TRBD1 is a possible D gene (5 bases). CDR3 length equals 15 residues. CDR1 MNHNS and CDR2 SASEGT come from the germline V gene. V was cut by 8 bases and J by 10 bases, with 26 bases left in between. CDR3 DNA sequence: TGTGCCAGCTTCTTCAGCAGGGTGAGTTTCGGCGTAGCTTTCTTT. Translation gives CASFFSRVSFGVAFF.